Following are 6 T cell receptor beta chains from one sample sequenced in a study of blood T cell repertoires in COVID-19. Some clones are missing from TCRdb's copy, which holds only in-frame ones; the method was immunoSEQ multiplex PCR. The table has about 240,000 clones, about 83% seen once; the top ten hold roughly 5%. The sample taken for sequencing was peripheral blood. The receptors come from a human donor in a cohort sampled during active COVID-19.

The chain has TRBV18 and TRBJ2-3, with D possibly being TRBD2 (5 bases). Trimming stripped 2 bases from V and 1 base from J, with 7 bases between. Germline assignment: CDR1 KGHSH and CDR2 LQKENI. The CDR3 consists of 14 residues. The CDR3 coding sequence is TGTGCCAGCTCACCAACAGCGGGCACAGATACGCAGTATTTT. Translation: CASSPTAGTDTQYF.

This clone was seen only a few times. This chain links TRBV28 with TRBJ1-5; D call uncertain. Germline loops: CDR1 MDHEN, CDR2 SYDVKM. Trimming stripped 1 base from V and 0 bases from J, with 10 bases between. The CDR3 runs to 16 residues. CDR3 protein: CASSLSGFHSNQPQHF. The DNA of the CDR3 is TGTGCCAGCAGTTTATCTGGCTTCCATAGCAATCAGCCCCAGCATTTT.

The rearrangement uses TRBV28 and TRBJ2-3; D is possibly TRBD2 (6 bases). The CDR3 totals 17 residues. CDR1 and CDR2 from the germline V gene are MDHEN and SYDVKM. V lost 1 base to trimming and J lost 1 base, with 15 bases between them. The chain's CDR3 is CASSLSGSGGGTDTQYF. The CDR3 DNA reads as TGTGCCAGCAGTTTATCGGGTAGCGGAGGGGGCACAGATACGCAGTATTTT.

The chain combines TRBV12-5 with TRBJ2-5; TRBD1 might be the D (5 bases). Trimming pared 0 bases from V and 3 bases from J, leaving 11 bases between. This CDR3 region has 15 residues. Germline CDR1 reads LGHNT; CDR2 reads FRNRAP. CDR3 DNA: TGTGCTAGTGGTTTGGTAACGAGACAGAAAGAGACCCAGTACTTC. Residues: CASGLVTRQKETQYF.

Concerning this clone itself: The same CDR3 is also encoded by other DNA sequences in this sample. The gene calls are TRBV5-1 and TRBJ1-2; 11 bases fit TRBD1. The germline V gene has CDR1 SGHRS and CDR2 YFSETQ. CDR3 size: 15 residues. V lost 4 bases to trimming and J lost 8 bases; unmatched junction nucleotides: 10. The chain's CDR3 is CASSEGTGGLRGYTF. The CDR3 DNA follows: TGCGCCAGCAGCGAAGGGACAGGGGGTCTAAGGGGCTACACCTTC.

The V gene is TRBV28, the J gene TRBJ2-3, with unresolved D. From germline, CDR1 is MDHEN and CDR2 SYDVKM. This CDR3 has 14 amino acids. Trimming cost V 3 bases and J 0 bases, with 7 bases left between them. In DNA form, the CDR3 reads TGTGCCAGCAGTTTGGCTTCTAGCACAGATACGCAGTATTTT. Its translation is CASSLASSTDTQYF.